These 11 T cell receptor beta chains were sequenced from one sample in a study of CD8 T cells in Susac syndrome. RNA, at about 0.45 to 1 ug, was reverse transcribed with random hexamers. TCRdb processed the immunoSEQ multiplex PCR reads anew with MiXCR; each CDR3 protein has one entry. The sample has 150,000 to 200,000 distinct CDR3 sequences, approximately 93% seen once. Sequenced: CD4+ T cells from PBMCs. These receptors all stem from a human donor with multiple sclerosis.

CDR3 region: CASSFTSRVIQSNEQFF. Here the CDR3 DNA reads TGCGCCAGCAGCTTCACATCCAGGGTAATCCAATCCAATGAGCAGTTCTTC. The rearrangement links TRBV5-1 to TRBJ2-1, with D perhaps TRBD1 (5 bases). This CDR3 comprises 17 residues. Germline CDR1 SGHRS, CDR2 YFSETQ. V was clipped by 2 bases and J by 6 bases, with 21 bases between them.

This rearrangement joins TRBV3-1 to TRBJ1-2, with TRBD1 as a possible D gene (5 bases). Trimming shortened V by 4 bases and J by 3 bases, and 12 bases separated the two germline ends. The V gene's germline CDR1 is LGHDT and CDR2 YNNKEL (reference sequence). The CDR3 is 14 residues long. DNA for the CDR3: TGTGCCAGCAGCCCGATTCGGGGGGACTATGGCTACACCTTC. Amino acid sequence: CASSPIRGDYGYTF.

This chain uses TRBV27 with TRBJ2-7; the D is unclear. The CDR3 contains 13 residues. V lost 4 bases and J 4 bases, leaving 11 bases between the germline ends. CDR1 is MNHEY and CDR2 is SMNVEV in the germline V gene (reference sequence). CDR3 nucleotides: TGTGCCAGCAGTTCTTTTCCGCCATACGAGCAGTACTTC. This translates into CASSSFPPYEQYF.

The chain is built from TRBV28 and TRBJ2-2, with 8 bases fitting TRBD1. The CDR3 runs to 16 residues. V shed 6 bases, J shed 3 bases, and the junction held 9 bases outside the gene matches. CDR1 is MDHEN, CDR2 SYDVKM, per germline. CDR3 coding DNA: TGTGCCAGCAGGCGACAGGGGAAAGGGGACACCGGGGAGCTGTTTTTT. Translated: CASRRQGKGDTGELFF.

The chain has TRBV20-1 and TRBJ1-6; 7 nucleotides align to TRBD1. V shed 5 bases, J shed 5 bases, and the junction held 9 bases outside the gene matches. This CDR3 has 15 amino acids. Germline V gene lookup returns CDR1 DFQATT and CDR2 SNEGSKA (reference sequence). CDR3 nucleotides: TGCAGTGCTCTATTCTTAGGACAGGATAATTCACCCCTCCACTTT. Translation: CSALFLGQDNSPLHF.

The chain links TRBV5-1 to TRBJ2-3; maybe TRBD2 (7 bases). V gave up 7 bases and J gave up 0 bases, with 15 bases separating them. The length of the CDR3 is 15 residues. Germline assignment: CDR1 SGHRS and CDR2 YFSETQ. CDR3 region: CASDSRGLSTDTQYF. The CDR3 DNA follows: TGCGCCAGCGACTCGCGGGGGCTCAGCACAGATACGCAGTATTTT.

The chain employs TRBV5-1 and TRBJ2-7; D unclear. Trimming pared 1 base from V and 2 bases from J, leaving 7 bases between. Germline loops: CDR1 SGHRS, CDR2 YFSETQ. There are 13 residues in the CDR3. The CDR3 is CASSLYSTYEQYF. The CDR3 coding sequence is TGCGCCAGCAGCTTGTACTCAACCTACGAGCAGTACTTC.

The chain employs TRBV29-1 and TRBJ2-2; a weak D match, TRBD2 (5 bases). The CDR3 has 15 residues. Trimming left V 6 bases short and J 5 bases short, with 19 bases between. In germline, CDR1 is SQVTM, CDR2 ANQGSEA. The CDR3 protein is CSVETQARGTGELFF. CDR3 DNA sequence: TGCAGCGTCGAAACTCAGGCCCGAGGGACCGGGGAGCTGTTTTTT.

The chain uses TRBV7-9 and TRBJ2-2; D might be TRBD1 (6 bases). The germline gives CDR1 SEHNR, CDR2 FQNEAQ (reference sequence). The CDR3 contains 12 residues. The V and J ends lost 3 bases and 9 bases respectively, with 8 bases between them. CDR3 bases: TGTGCCAGCAGCTTGGGGACAAGGGAGCTGTTTTTT. It codes for CASSLGTRELFF.

The chain carries TRBV7-3 and TRBJ2-3; no reliable D call. CDR1 SGHTA and CDR2 FQGTGA come from the germline V gene. The ends were cut back, 0 bases at V and 4 bases at J, with 5 bases in the middle. The CDR3 is 13 amino acids. The DNA of the CDR3 is TGTGCCAGCAGCTTAACGTCCGCAGATACGCAGTATTTT. Amino acids: CASSLTSADTQYF.

This chain joins TRBV7-2 and TRBJ1-2; 8 positions agree with TRBD1. In germline, CDR1 is SGHTA, CDR2 FQGNSA. CDR3 length equals 15 residues. The trim removed 3 bases at V and 0 bases at J, leaving 3 bases unmatched. In nucleotides, the CDR3 is TGTGCCAGCAGCTTTAAGACAGGGGCTAACTATGGCTACACCTTC. Its protein is CASSFKTGANYGYTF. Together with reference TRBV7-2 and TRBJ1-2, the CDR3 gives the full variable domain: GAGVSQSPSNKVTEKGKDVELRCDPISGHTALYWYRQSLGQGLEFLIYFQGNSAPDKSGLPSDRFSAERTGGSVSTLTIQRTQQEDSAVYLCASSFKTGANYGYTFGSGTRLTVV.